This T cell receptor (beta chain) was documented in a study of blood T cell repertoires in COVID-19. Across the study: Some COVID-19 samples were acute and others convalescent; all came from the United States, Italy and Spain. The analysed material was cDNA or gDNA that came from T cells, B-cell-depleted T cells, or PBMCs.

Sequencing used immunoSEQ multiplex PCR; TCRdb keeps in-frame clones, though not all of them. The table includes some 230,000 clones, more than 75% detected once. The CDR3 is 14 amino acids. Germline V gene sequence: CDR1 LGHNA, CDR2 YNFKEQ. Trimming removed 1 base at V and 5 bases at J, with 12 bases between. The TCR was taken from a middle-aged man with acute or convalescent COVID-19. Material for sequencing was peripheral blood. This chain uses TRBV4-2 with TRBJ2-7; a possible D gene is TRBD2 (5 bases). The CDR3 bases are TGTGCCAGCAGCCAAGTTTCGGGGTTCAACGAGCAGTACTTC. Protein: CASSQVSGFNEQYF.